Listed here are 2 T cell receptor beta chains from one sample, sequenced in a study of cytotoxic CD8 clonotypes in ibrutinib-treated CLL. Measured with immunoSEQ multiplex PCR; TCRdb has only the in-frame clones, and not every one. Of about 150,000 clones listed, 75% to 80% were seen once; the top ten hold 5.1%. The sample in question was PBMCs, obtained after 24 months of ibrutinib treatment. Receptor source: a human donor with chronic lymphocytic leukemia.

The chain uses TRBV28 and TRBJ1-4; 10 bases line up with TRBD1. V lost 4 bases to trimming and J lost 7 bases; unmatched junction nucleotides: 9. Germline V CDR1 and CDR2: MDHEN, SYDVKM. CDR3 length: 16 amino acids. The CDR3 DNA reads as TGTGCCAGCAGTTCCCTCGGACAGGGGGAACGTGAAAAACTGTTTTTT. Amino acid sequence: CASSSLGQGEREKLFF.

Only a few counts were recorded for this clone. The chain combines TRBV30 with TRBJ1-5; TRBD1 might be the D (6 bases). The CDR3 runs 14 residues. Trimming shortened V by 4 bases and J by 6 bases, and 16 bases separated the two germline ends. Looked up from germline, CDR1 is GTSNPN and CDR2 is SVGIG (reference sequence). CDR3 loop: CAWTPGGQGQPQHF. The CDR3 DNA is TGTGCCTGGACCCCGGGGGGGCAGGGTCAGCCCCAGCATTTT. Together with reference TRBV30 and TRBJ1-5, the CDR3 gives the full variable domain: SQTIHQWPATLVQPVGSPLSLECTVEGTSNPNLYWYRQAAGRGLQLLFYSVGIGQISSEVPQNLSASRPQDRQFILSSKKLLLSDSGFYLCAWTPGGQGQPQHFGDGTRLSIL.